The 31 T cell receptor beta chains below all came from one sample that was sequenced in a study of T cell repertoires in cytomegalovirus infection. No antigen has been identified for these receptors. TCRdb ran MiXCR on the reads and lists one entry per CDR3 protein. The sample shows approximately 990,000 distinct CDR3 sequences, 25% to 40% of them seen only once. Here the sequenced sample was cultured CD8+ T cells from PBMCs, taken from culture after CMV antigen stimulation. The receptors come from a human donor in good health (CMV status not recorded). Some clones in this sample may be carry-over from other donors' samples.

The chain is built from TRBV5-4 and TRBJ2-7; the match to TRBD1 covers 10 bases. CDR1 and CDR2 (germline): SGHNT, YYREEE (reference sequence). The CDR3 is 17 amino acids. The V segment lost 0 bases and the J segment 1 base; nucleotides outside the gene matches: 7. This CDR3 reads CASSLGIADRGSYEQYF. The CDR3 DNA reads TGTGCCAGCAGCTTGGGTATCGCGGACAGGGGGTCCTACGAGCAGTACTTC.

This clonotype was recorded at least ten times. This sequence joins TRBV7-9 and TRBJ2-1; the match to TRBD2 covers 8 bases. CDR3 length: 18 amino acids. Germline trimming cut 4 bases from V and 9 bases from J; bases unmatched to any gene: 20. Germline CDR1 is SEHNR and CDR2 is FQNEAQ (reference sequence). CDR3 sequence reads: CASSSTKGTSTLYAEQFF. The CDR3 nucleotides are TGTGCCAGCAGCTCCACGAAAGGGACTAGTACCCTATACGCTGAGCAGTTCTTC. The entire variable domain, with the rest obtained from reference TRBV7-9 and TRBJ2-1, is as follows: DTGVSQNPRHKITKRGQNVTFRCDPISEHNRLYWYRQTLGQGPEFLTYFQNEAQLEKSRLLSDRFSAERPKGSFSTLEIQRTEQGDSAMYLCASSSTKGTSTLYAEQFFGPGTRLTVL.

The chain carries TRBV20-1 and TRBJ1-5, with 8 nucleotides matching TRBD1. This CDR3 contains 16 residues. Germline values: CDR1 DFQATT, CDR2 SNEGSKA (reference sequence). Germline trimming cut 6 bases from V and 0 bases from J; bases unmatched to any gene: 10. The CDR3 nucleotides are TGCAGTGCGACCGGGACAGGACTTTATAGCAATCAGCCCCAGCATTTT. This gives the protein CSATGTGLYSNQPQHF.

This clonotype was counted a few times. This CDR3 is CASSMDATNEKLFF. The DNA of the CDR3 is TGTGCCAGTAGTATGGACGCAACTAATGAAAAACTGTTTTTT. The chain couples TRBV19 to TRBJ1-4, with D unresolved. Trimming pared 3 bases from V and 0 bases from J, leaving 5 bases between. This CDR3 is 14 amino acids long. From germline, CDR1 is LNHDA and CDR2 SQIVND (reference sequence).

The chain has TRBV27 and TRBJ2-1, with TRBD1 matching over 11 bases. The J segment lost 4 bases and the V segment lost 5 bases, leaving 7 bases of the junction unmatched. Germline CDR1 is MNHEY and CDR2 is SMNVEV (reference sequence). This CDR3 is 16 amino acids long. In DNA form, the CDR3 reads TGTGCCAGCAGTGTTTCCGGGACAGGGGGATACAATGAGCAGTTCTTC. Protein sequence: CASSVSGTGGYNEQFF.

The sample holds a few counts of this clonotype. For the CDR3, the DNA is TGTGCCAGCAGCCTCCCGGGCACACCTGGCACAGATACGCAGTATTTT. It translates to CASSLPGTPGTDTQYF. V is TRBV7-9 and J is TRBJ2-3, with D unclear. Germline V lookup: CDR1 SEHNR, CDR2 FQNEAQ (reference sequence). V gave up 5 bases and J gave up 1 base, with 16 bases separating them. The length of the CDR3 is 16 residues.

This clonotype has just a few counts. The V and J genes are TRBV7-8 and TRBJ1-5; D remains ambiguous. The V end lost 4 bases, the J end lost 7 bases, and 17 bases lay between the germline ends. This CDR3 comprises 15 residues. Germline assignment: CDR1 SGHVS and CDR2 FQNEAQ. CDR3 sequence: CASSSTLGGEQPQHF. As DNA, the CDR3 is TGTGCCAGCAGCTCAACCCTCGGCGGGGAACAGCCCCAGCATTTT.

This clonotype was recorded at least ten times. CDR3 residues: CASSLALSYNEQFF. The CDR3, as DNA: TGTGCCAGCAGTTTAGCCCTCTCCTACAATGAGCAGTTCTTC. J is TRBJ2-1 and V is TRBV27; D ambiguous. The V and J ends lost 2 bases and 0 bases respectively, with 5 bases between them. The CDR3 loop spans 14 amino acids. CDR1 is MNHEY, CDR2 SMNVEV, per germline (reference sequence).

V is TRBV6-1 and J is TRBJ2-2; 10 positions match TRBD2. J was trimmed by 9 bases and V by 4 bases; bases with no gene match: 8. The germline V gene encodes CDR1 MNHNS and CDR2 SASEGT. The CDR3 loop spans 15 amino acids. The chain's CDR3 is CASSASGGVRRELFF. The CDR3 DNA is TGTGCCAGCAGTGCAAGCGGGGGGGTCCGCCGGGAGCTGTTTTTT.

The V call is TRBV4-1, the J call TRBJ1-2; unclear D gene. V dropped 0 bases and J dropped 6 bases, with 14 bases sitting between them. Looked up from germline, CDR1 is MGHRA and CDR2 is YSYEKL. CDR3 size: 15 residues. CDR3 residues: CASSQDLRPQNGYTF. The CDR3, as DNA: TGCGCCAGCAGCCAAGATCTTAGGCCGCAGAATGGCTACACCTTC.

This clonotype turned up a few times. CDR3: CASSIIGQDEKLFF. CDR3 DNA sequence: TGTGCCAGTAGTATAATAGGACAAGATGAAAAACTGTTTTTT. The chain combines TRBV19 with TRBJ1-4; a possible D gene is TRBD1 (5 bases). Germline lookup yields CDR1 LNHDA and CDR2 SQIVND (reference sequence). V was pared by 2 bases and J by 6 bases, with 10 bases between. This CDR3 has 14 amino acids. The full variable domain, rest sourced from reference TRBV19 and TRBJ1-4, is DGGITQSPKYLFRKEGQNVTLSCEQNLNHDAMYWYRQDPGQGLRLIYYSQIVNDFQKGDIAEGYSVSREKKESFPLTVTSAQKNPTAFYLCASSIIGQDEKLFFGSGTQLSVL.

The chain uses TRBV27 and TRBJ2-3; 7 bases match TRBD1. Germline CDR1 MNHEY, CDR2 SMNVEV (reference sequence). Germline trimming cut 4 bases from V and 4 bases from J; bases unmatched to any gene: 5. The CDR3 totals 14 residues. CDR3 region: CASSSVQGADTQYF. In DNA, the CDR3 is TGTGCCAGCAGTTCCGTCCAGGGGGCAGATACGCAGTATTTT.

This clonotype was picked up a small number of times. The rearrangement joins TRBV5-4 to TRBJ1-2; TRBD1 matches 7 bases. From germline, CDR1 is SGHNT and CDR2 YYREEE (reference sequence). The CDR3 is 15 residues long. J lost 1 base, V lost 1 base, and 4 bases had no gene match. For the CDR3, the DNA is TGTGCCAGCAGCTTGACAGGGGAGGGTAACTATGGCTACACCTTC. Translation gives CASSLTGEGNYGYTF.

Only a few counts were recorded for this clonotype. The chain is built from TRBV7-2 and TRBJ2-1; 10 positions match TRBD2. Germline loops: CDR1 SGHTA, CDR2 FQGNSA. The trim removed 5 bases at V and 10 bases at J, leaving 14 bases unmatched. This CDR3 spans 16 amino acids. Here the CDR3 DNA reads TGTGCCAGCAGCCCCCAGACTAGCGGGCCCTTTAGGGAGCAGTTCTTC. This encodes CASSPQTSGPFREQFF.

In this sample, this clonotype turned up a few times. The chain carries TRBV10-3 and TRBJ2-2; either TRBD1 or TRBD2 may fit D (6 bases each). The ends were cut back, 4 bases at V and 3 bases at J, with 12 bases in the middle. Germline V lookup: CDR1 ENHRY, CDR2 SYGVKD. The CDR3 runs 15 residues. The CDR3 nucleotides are TGTGCCATCAGTGGGTCGGGGGCCCACACCGGGGAGCTGTTTTTT. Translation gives CAISGSGAHTGELFF.

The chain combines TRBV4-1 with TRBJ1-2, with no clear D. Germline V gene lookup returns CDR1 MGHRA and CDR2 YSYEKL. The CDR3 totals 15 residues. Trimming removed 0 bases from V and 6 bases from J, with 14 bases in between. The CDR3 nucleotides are TGCGCCAGCAGCCAAGAAATCAGTGTTGGGGATGGCTACACCTTC. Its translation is CASSQEISVGDGYTF.

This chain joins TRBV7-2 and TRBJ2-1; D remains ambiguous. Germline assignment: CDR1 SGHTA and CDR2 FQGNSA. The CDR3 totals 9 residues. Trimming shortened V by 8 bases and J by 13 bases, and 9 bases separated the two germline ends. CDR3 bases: TGTGCCAGCCCCGGGCCTCAGTTCTTC. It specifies CASPGPQFF.

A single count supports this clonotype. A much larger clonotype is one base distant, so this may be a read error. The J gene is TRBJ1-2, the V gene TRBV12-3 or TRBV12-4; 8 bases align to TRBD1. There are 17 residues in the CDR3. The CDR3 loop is CASSLTGTGRNNYGYPF. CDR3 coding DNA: TGTGCCAGCAGCCTGACCGGGACAGGCCGGAATAACTATGGCTACCCCTTC.

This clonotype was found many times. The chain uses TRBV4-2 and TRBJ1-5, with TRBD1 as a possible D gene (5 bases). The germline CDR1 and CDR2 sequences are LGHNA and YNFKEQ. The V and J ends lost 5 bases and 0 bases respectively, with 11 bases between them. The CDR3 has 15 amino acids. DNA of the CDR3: TGTGCCAGCAGCGACCGGGACTATAGCAATCAGCCCCAGCATTTT. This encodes CASSDRDYSNQPQHF.

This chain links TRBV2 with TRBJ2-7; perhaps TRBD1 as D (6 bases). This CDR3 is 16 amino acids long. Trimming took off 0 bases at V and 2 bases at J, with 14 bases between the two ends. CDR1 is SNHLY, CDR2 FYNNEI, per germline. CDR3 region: CASSEASTGLTYEQYF. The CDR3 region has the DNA TGTGCCAGCAGTGAAGCATCGACAGGCCTGACCTACGAGCAGTACTTC.

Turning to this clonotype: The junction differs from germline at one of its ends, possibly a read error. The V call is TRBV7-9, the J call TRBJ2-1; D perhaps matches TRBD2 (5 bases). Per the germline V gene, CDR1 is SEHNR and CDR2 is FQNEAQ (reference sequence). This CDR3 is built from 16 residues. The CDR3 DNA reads TGTGCCAGCGGCTTAGCAGCCCGGACTTACGACAATGAGCAGTTCTTC. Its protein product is CASGLAARTYDNEQFF.

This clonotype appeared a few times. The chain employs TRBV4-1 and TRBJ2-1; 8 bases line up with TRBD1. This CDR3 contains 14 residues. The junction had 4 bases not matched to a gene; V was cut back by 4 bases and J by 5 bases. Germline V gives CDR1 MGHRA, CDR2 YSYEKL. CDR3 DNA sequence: TGCGCCAGCAGCCGGGACAGGATGAACAATGAGCAGTTCTTC. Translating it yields CASSRDRMNNEQFF.

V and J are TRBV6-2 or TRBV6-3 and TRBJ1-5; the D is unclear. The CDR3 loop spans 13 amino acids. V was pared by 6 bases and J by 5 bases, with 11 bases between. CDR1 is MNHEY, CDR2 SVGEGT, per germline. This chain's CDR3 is CASSSTRYQPQHF. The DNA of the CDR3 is TGTGCCAGCAGCTCAACTAGGTATCAGCCCCAGCATTTT.

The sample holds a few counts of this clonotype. CDR3 nucleotide sequence: TGTGCCAGCAGTAGAGAAGACAGGGACACTGAAGCTTTCTTT. It is translated as CASSREDRDTEAFF. The V call is TRBV12-3 or TRBV12-4, the J call TRBJ1-1, with TRBD1 matching 7 bases. V trimming: 5 bases; J trimming: 3 bases; junction bases outside the gene matches: 6. The length of the CDR3 is 14 residues.

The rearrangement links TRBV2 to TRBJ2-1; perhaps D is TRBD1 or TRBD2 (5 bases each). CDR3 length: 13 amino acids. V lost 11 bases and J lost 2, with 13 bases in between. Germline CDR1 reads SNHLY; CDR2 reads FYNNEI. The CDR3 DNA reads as TGTGCCCTTAAGGTGGGGGCCTACAATGAGCAGTTCTTC. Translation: CALKVGAYNEQFF.

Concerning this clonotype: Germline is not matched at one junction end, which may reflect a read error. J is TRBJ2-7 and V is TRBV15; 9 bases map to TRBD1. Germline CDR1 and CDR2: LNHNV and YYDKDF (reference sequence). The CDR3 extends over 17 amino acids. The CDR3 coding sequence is TGTGTCACCAGCAGAGACATGAGGACAGGGGCGAGGTACGAGCAGTACTTC. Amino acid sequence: CVTSRDMRTGARYEQYF.

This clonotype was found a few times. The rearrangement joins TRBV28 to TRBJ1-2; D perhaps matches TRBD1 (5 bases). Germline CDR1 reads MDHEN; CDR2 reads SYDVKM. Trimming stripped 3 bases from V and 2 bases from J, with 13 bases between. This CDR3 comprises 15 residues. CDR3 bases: TGTGCCAGCAGTTTGTTGACCGGGACCAACTATGGCTACACCTTC. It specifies CASSLLTGTNYGYTF.

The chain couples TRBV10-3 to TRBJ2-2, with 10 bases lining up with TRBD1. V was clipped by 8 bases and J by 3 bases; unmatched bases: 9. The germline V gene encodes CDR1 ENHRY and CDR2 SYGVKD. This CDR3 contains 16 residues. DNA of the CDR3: TGTGCCATCCCCTCGACCGGGACAGGGGACACCGGGGAGCTGTTTTTT. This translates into CAIPSTGTGDTGELFF.

The CDR3: CANSLSPYEQYV. CDR3 DNA sequence: TGTGCCAACAGTCTTTCCCCCTACGAGCAGTACGTC. V gene TRBV7-4 combines with J gene TRBJ2-7; D gene unclear. The V end was cut by 10 bases, the J end by 2 bases, with 12 bases between. The CDR3 contains 12 residues. Germline values: CDR1 SGHVT, CDR2 SQSDAQ.

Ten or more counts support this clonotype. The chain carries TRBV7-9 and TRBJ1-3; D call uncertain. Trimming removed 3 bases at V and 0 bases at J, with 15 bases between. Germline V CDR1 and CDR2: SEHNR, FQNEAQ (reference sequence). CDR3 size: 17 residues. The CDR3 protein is CASSFVDRLFSGNTIYF. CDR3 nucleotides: TGTGCCAGCAGCTTCGTGGACCGTTTGTTCTCTGGAAACACCATATATTTT.

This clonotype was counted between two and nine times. The CDR3 is CASSTQTSGGYLNTQYF. The CDR3 nucleotides are TGTGCCAGCAGCACGCAAACTAGCGGGGGGTACCTGAATACGCAGTATTTT. V and J are TRBV5-6 and TRBJ2-3, with 12 bases that match TRBD2. The V gene end was trimmed by 4 bases and the J gene end by 7 bases; junction bases not matched to a gene: 13. The V gene's germline CDR1 is SGHDT and CDR2 YYEEEE. The CDR3 loop spans 17 amino acids.